The sequence of this TCR beta chain was determined in a study of T cell responses to AZD1222 COVID-19 vaccine. Notes on the study in general: Compared with day 0, the breadth and depth of the Spike-specific TCR repertoire rose significantly after two doses of AZD1222. The number of AZD1222 recipients seropositive at baseline was only 5 to 7. Repertoire sampling happened only post peak T cell response.

Concerning this clone itself: Its antigen remains unidentified.

Some clones are missing from TCRdb's copy, which holds only in-frame ones; the method was immunoSEQ multiplex PCR. This sample has around 160,000 clones, with 88% found just once. The specimen comprised peripheral blood, sampled on day 0 of AZD1222 vaccination. This receptor was identified in an adult in good health.

DNA of the CDR3: TGCGCCAGCAGCTTGGACCCGGGTACGAACACCGGGGAGCTGTTTTTT. Protein product: CASSLDPGTNTGELFF. The gene calls are TRBV5-1 and TRBJ2-2; D uncertain. The V gene lost 0 bases and the J gene lost 0 bases, with 9 bases spanning the gap. Looked up from germline, CDR1 is SGHRS and CDR2 is YFSETQ. The CDR3 is 16 residues long.